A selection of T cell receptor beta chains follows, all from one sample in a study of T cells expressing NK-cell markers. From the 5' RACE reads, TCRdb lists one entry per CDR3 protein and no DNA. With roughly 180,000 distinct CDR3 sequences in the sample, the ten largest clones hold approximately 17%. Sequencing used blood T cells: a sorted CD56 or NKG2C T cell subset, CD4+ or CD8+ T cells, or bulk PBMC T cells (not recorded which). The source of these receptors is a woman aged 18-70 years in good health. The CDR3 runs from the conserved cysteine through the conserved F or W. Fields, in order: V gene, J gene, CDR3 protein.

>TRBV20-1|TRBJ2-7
CSAGTGKAYEQYF
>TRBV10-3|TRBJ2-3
CAISGGLARGDTQYF
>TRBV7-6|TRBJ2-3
CASSPGLAGADFADTQYF
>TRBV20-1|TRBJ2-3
CSAPDWTGRGTDTQYF
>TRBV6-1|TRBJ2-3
CASSKGTGGADTQYF
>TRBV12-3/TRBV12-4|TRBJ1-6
CASRGTGTGNSPLHF
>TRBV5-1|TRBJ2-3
CASSGGLLSGSDTQYF
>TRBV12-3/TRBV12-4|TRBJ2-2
CASSPQLAELTGELFF
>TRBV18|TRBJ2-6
CASSPGTGDSGANVLTF
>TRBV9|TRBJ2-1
CASSPYGNPYNEQFF
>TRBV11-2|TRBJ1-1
CASSSYRGKGDTEAFF
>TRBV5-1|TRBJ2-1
CASRPASGGAYEQFF
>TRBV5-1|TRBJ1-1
CASSQRGEAFF
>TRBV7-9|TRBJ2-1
CASSLVGLAGAYEQFF
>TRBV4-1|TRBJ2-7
CASTTKSRTSGGALPYEQYF
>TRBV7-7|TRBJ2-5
CASSLRAGTQETQYF
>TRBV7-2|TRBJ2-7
CASSLDQMGAREQYF
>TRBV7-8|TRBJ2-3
CASSPQTTDTQYF
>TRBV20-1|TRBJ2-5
CSASGGGTGETQYF
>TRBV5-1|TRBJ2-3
CASMAGTSTADTQYF
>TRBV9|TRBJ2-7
CASSVGPGQFYEQYF
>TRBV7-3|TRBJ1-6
CASSNSYNSPLHF
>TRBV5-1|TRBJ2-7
CASSLDHPGDEQYF
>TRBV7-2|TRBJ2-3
CASSLASITDTQYF
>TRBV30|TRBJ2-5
CAWSPPGEETQYF
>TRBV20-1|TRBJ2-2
CSAQGGPNTGELFF
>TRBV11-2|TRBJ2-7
CASSFVTGGSEQYF
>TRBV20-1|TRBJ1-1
CSARATRSGTEAFF
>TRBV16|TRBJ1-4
CASSQRPPRQGNEKLFF
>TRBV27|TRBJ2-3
CASRPNHRGQGTDTQYF
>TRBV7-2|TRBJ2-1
CASSPSPGPNEQFF